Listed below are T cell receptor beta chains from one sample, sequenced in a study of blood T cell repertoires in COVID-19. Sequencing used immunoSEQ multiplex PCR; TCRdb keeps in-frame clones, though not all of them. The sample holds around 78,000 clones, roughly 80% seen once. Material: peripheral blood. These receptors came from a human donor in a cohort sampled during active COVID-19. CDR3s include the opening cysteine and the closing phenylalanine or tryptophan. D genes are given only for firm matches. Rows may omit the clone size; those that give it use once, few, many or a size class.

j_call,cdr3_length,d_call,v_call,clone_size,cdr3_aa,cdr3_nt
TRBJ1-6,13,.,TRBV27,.,CASSLPGERPLHF,TGTGCCAGCAGTTTACCCGGAGAGCGACCCCTCCACTTT
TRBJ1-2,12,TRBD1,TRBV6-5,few,CATPTGDNGYTF,TGTGCCACCCCAACAGGGGACAATGGCTACACCTTC
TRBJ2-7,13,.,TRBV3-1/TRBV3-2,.,CASSQSADTGVVF,TGTGCCAGCAGCCAATCGGCAGACACGGGGGTTGTCTTC
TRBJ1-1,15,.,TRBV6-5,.,CASISVGMSNTEAFF,TGTGCCAGCATCTCAGTGGGCATGTCGAACACTGAAGCTTTCTTT
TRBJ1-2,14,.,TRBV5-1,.,CASSSLAPLYGYTF,TGCGCCAGCAGCTCCCTCGCGCCCCTCTATGGCTACACCTTC
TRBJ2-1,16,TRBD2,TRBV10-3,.,CAISEFGRGANNEQFF,TGTGCCATCAGTGAGTTCGGGCGGGGGGCCAACAATGAGCAGTTCTTC
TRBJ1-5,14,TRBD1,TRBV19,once,CASRDRGPYQPQHF,TGTGCCAGCAGGGACAGAGGTCCCTATCAGCCCCAGCATTTT
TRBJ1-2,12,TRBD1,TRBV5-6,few,CASSWDRDGYTF,TGTGCCAGCAGCTGGGACAGGGATGGCTACACCTTC
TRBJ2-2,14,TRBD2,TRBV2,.,CASSGGRNTGELFF,TGTGCCAGCAGCGGGGGGAGAAACACCGGGGAGCTGTTTTTT
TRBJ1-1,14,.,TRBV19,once,CASTSGPGSTEAFF,TGTGCCAGTACCTCAGGCCCAGGTAGTACTGAAGCTTTCTTT
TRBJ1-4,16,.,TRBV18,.,CASSSRSPGLSEKLFF,TGTGCCAGCTCATCCCGGTCCCCAGGCCTCAGTGAAAAACTGTTTTTT
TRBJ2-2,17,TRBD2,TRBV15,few,CATSRAVLAGPTGELFF,TGTGCCACCAGCAGAGCAGTACTAGCGGGGCCCACCGGGGAGCTGTTTTTT
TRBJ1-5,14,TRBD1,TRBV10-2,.,CASSDRAGNQPQHF,TGCGCCAGCAGCGACAGGGCCGGCAATCAGCCCCAGCATTTT
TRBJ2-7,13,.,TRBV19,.,CASSMGPGYEQYF,TGTGCCAGTAGTATGGGCCCTGGCTACGAGCAGTACTTC
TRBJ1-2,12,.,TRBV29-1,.,CSVPGDLQGYTF,TGCAGCGTTCCCGGTGACCTACAGGGCTACACCTTC
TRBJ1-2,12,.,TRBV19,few,CASSIVRGIYTF,TGTGCCAGTAGTATTGTGCGAGGGATCTACACCTTC
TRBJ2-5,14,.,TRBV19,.,CASSIRGPQETQYF,TGTGCCAGTAGTATTCGGGGTCCCCAAGAGACCCAGTACTTC
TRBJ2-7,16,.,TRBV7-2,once,CASSLIGSGPPYEQYF,TGTGCCAGCAGTCTGATAGGGAGCGGGCCCCCCTACGAGCAGTACTTC
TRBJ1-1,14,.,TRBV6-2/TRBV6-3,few,CASSYWTGNTEAFF,TGTGCCAGCAGTTACTGGACTGGGAACACTGAAGCTTTCTTT
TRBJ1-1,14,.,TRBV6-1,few,CASSDTGWNTEAFF,TGTGCCAGCAGTGACACAGGGTGGAACACTGAAGCTTTCTTT
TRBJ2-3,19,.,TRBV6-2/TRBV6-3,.,CASSYSGGLAITSTDTQYF,TGTGCCAGCAGTTACTCGGGGGGGCTCGCCATCACTAGCACAGATACGCAGTATTTT
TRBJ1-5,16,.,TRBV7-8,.,CASSLGGRRIHQPQHF,TGTGCCAGCAGCTTAGGAGGTAGGCGGATTCATCAGCCCCAGCATTTT
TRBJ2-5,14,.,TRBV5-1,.,CASSPRAGRETQYF,TGCGCCAGCAGCCCCAGGGCAGGGAGGGAGACCCAGTACTTC
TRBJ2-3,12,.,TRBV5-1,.,CASSLAGGVQYF,TGCGCCAGCAGCTTGGCCGGAGGGGTGCAGTATTTT
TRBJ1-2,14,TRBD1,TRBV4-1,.,CASSQEEGQDLYTF,TGCGCCAGCAGCCAAGAAGAGGGACAGGACCTCTACACCTTC
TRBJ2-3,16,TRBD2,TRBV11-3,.,CASSLGIAGNTDTQYF,TGTGCCAGCAGCTTAGGAATAGCGGGGAACACAGATACGCAGTATTTT
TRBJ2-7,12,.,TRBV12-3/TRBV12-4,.,CASSRVLYEQYF,TGTGCCAGCAGCCGAGTCCTCTACGAGCAGTACTTC
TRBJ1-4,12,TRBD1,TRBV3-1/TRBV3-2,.,CASSPGGQGMFF,TGTGCCAGCAGCCCCGGGGGACAGGGAATGTTTTTT
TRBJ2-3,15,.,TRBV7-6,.,CASSLGGGVGDTQYF,TGTGCCAGCAGCTTAGGGGGCGGAGTAGGAGATACGCAGTATTTT
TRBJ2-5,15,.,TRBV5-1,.,CASSLSAAYQETQYF,TGCGCCAGCAGCTTGTCCGCAGCGTACCAAGAGACCCAGTACTTC
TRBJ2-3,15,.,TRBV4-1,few,CASSQGGGAGDTQYF,TGCGCCAGCAGCCAAGGTGGGGGCGCGGGAGATACGCAGTATTTT
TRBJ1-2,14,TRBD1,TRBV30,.,CACNILTGGLGYTF,TGTGCCTGCAACATACTGACAGGGGGCCTTGGCTACACCTTC
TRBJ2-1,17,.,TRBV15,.,CATSRVHATGPYNEQFF,TGTGCCACCAGCAGAGTCCATGCGACAGGTCCCTACAATGAGCAGTTCTTC
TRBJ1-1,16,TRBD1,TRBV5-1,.,CASSLVGGQGGTEAFF,TGCGCCAGCAGCTTGGTCGGAGGGCAGGGGGGCACTGAAGCTTTCTTT
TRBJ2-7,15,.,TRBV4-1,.,CASSQDNRVGYEQYF,TGCGCCAGCAGCCAAGATAACAGGGTAGGGTACGAGCAGTACTTC
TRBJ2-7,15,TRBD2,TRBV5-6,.,CASSSLSGEPYEQYF,TGTGCCAGCAGCTCTCTGAGCGGGGAGCCGTACGAGCAGTACTTC
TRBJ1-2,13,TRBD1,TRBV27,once,CASSGQGDYGYTF,TGTGCCAGCAGTGGACAGGGTGACTATGGCTACACCTTC
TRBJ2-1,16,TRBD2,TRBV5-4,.,CASSYLGVAGDNEQFF,TGTGCCAGCAGTTATTTGGGGGTAGCGGGGGATAATGAGCAGTTCTTC
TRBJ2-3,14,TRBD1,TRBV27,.,CASSQGTGPDTQYF,TGTGCCAGCAGTCAGGGGACAGGGCCAGATACGCAGTATTTT
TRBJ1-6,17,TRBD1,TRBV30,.,CAWRKVTGGVSNSPLHF,TGTGCCTGGAGGAAAGTGACAGGGGGCGTTAGCAATTCACCCCTCCACTTT
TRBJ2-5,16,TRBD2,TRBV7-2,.,CASSPRAGGVEKTQYF,TGTGCCAGCAGCCCGAGAGCGGGGGGGGTTGAGAAGACCCAGTACTTC
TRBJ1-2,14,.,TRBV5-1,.,CASSSGMVSDGYTF,TGCGCCAGCAGCTCCGGGATGGTTTCTGATGGCTACACCTTC
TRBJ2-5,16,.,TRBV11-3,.,CASSSGRGQGGETQYF,TGTGCCAGCAGCTCGGGCCGAGGCCAGGGAGGAGAGACCCAGTACTTC
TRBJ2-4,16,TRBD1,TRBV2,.,CASNLDRGLAKNIQYF,TGTGCCAGCAATCTGGACAGGGGGCTAGCCAAAAACATTCAGTACTTC
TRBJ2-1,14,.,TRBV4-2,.,CASSQEQSRNEQFF,TGTGCCAGCAGCCAAGAACAGAGTCGGAATGAGCAGTTCTTC
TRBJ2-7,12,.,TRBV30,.,CAWSVNEDEQYF,TGTGCCTGGAGTGTAAACGAGGACGAGCAGTACTTC
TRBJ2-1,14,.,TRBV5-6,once,CASSLAGNYNEQFF,TGTGCCAGCAGCTTGGCCGGGAACTACAATGAGCAGTTCTTC
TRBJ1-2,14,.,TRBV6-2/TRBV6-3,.,CASSTEGLIYGYTF,TGTGCCAGCAGTACCGAGGGACTGATCTATGGCTACACCTTC
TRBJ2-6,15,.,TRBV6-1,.,CASSENISGANVLTF,TGTGCCAGCAGTGAAAACATCTCTGGGGCCAACGTCCTGACTTTC
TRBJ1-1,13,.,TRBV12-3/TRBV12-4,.,CASSFRENTEAFF,TGTGCCAGCAGTTTCAGGGAGAACACTGAAGCTTTCTTT
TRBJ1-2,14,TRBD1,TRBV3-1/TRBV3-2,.,CASSELQGSEGYTF,TGTGCCAGCAGCGAACTACAGGGGTCGGAAGGCTACACCTTC
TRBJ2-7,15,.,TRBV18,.,CASSPTGSSGYEQYF,TGTGCCAGCTCACCAACAGGGTCTTCGGGGTACGAGCAGTACTTC
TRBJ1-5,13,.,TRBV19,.,CASSIGGVEPQHF,TGTGCCAGTAGTATTGGGGGGGTGGAGCCCCAGCATTTT
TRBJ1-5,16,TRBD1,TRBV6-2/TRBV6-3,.,CASSLPTGAAIKPQHF,TGTGCCAGCAGTTTACCTACAGGGGCAGCAATCAAGCCCCAGCATTTT
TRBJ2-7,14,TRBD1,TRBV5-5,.,CASTKTGGIYEQYF,TGTGCCAGCACCAAAACAGGGGGCATATACGAGCAGTACTTC
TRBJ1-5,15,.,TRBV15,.,CATSRDQLGNQPQHF,TGTGCCACCAGCAGAGATCAGTTGGGCAATCAGCCCCAGCATTTT
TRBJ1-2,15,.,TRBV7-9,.,CASSSQGPVISGYTF,TGTGCCAGCAGCTCCCAGGGGCCGGTAATATCTGGCTACACCTTC